This T cell receptor beta chain comes out of a study of blood T cell repertoires in COVID-19. Study context: The United States, Italy and Spain supplied acute and convalescent COVID-19 samples. The analysed material was cDNA or gDNA that came from T cells, B-cell-depleted T cells, or PBMCs.

This CDR3 has 18 amino acids. Per germline, CDR1 SNHLY and CDR2 FYNNEI. Trimming cost V 3 bases and J 5 bases; bases outside gene matches: 15. In Seattle, patients joined the study during active infection and were tracked longitudinally. In the authors' methods: Cell counts per sample came from amplifying reference gene primers. Data came from immunoSEQ multiplex PCR; TCRdb stores just in-frame clones and leaves some out. V and J calls and clone size come straight from that table; D and trimming were deduced from the DNA. The sample lists hundreds of thousands of clones; approximately 89% were seen once.

J is TRBJ1-5 and V is TRBV2, with 8 nucleotides matching TRBD1. The sequenced material came from peripheral blood. This clonotype originated in a man aged 18 to 35 with COVID-19, enrolled during active disease. The CDR3 DNA is TGTGCCAGCAGTGACTGGGGGAGGCGGACAGGGTTGGATCAGCCCCAGCATTTT. This sequence encodes CASSDWGRRTGLDQPQHF.